This T cell receptor beta chain comes out of a study of blood T cells in healthy people across ages (dated by TCRdb to 2015 to 2017). Study-wide context: In model experiments, template switching captured roughly one uniquely barcoded TCR beta cDNA molecule for every two T cells. To track age-related changes in TCR beta repertoire diversity, the study relied on deep sequencing normalized with unique cDNA molecular identifiers. The donors were divided into four age groups: young (average around 15 years), middle-aged (approximately 42), aged (approximately 59) and long-lived (roughly 82). To avoid experimental bias, donors of different ages were spread randomly across the sequencing lanes. Two additional independent replicas of 1 million unique cDNA reads from the same blood draw were analyzed for two donors (one aged 18 to 30 and one aged 80 or older). The study at large found these results: Since profiling was done on bulk unsorted PBMCs, naive and antigen-experienced compartments could not be conclusively compared. Because the CMV infection status of the donors was unknown, age-related changes in expanded clonotypes may potentially have been confounded. Observed TCR beta diversity per million T cells fell roughly linearly with age, and a significant reduction was already apparent by age around 40. Total diversity estimates from one million sequenced T cells were considered lower bounds and underestimates. Compared with the aged group, the long-lived group had more naive CD4+ T cells, fewer expanded clones and increased TCR diversity, a pattern suggesting age selection. The percentage of naive T cells measured by flow cytometry correlated strongly with observed TCR beta diversity.

The donors were 40 or so Caucasian individuals from Russia, aged roughly 6 to 100 years, who were systemically healthy. Each donor gave approximately 9.3 milliliters of peripheral blood, collected into EDTA-treated Vacutainer tubes. Ficoll-Paque density-gradient centrifugation was used to isolate PBMCs, with at least 7 million per sample. Trizol reagent was used to extract total RNA from PBMCs, with at least 5 micrograms per sample. Naive CD45RAhigh/CD27high T cell percentages were measured by flow cytometry on a PBMC aliquot from every donor. Receptors were amplified or captured by 5' RACE. Sequencing relied on an Illumina HiSeq 2500. A second PCR of roughly 7 to 11 cycles was performed with a sample-barcoded 5' primer and a J-beta primer mix. Each TCR beta cDNA molecule received a unique molecular identifier from a template-switch 5' adaptor carrying 12 random nucleotides. At least 3 million CDR3-containing paired-end reads were obtained from each sample. The Mint cDNA synthesis kit, primed by a TRBC-specific oligonucleotide, was used to synthesize first-strand cDNA from all RNA. Following uracil-DNA glycosylase treatment, a first 18-cycle PCR with universal primers M1SS and BC2_uni_R was performed on all cDNA. The authors processed their data as follows. For normalization, 1 million high-quality reads were randomly selected from each sample, with every read carrying a distinct molecular identifier. Instead of being binned into consensus sequences, reads that shared molecular identifiers were thrown out. MiTCR, set to a Q25 quality threshold and the strictest error-elimination algorithm, was used for CDR3 identification, clonotype clustering and error correction. A nonparametric unseen species model with Euler transformation was used to estimate lower-bound total TCR beta diversity. TCRdb trimmed public reads at Q25 via fastp, called clones via MiXCR and kept in-frame beta chains. Each CDR3 protein appears once, grouped with its most common genes and DNA. These V and J calls are TCRdb output, not the study's own analysis. In this sample the table shows fewer than 2,000,000 distinct CDR3 sequences, 34% of which occur a single time. In total, the top ten clones hold about 11% of the sample.

The germline V gene (reference sequence) gives CDR1 as LGHDT and CDR2 as YNNKEL. The junction shows trimming of 0 bases on V and 5 bases on J, plus 10 bases between the germline ends. From the cysteine up to the phenylalanine, the CDR3 has a length of 15 residues. Of the read, only the CDR3 DNA is kept; its 45 bases are in frame from base 1. This clonotype showed up just once. There is no known antigen for this receptor. Base qualities are missing; no much larger clone stands one base away. A lone read gives weak evidence. Sample: blood. The V and J segments used are TRBV3-1 and TRBJ1-4; matching of 6 bases hints at TRBD1 as the D gene. The receptor comes from a woman in her 30s in good health. CDR3 loop: CASSQEWQGNEKLFF. The nucleotide sequence reads TGTGCCAGCAGCCAAGAATGGCAGGGGAATGAAAAACTGTTTTTT.